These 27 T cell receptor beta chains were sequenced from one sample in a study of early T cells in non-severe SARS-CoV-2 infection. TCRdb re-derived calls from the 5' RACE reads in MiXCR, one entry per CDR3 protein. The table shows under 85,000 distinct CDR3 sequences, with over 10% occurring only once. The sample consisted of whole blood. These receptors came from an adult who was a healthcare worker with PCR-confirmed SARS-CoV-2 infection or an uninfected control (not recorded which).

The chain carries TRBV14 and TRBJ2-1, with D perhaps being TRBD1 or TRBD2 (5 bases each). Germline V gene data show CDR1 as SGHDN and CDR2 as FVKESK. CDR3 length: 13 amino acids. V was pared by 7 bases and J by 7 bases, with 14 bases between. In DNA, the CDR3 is TGTGCCAGCAAACAGAATTGGGGGAATGAGCAGTTCTTC. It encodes CASKQNWGNEQFF.

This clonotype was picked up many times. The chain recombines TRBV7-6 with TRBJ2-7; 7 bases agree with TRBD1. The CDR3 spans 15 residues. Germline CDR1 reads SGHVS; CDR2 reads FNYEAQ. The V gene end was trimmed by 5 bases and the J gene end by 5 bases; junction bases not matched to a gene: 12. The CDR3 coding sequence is TGTGCCAGCAGCGACTCCGGGACAGAAATCCACGAGCAGTACTTC. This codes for CASSDSGTEIHEQYF.

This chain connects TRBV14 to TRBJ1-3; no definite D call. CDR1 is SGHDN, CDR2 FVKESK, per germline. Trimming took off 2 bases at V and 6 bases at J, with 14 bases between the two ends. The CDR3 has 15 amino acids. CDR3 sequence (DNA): TGTGCCAGCAGCCAACAAAGGGTCTCAGAAAACACCATATATTTT. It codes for CASSQQRVSENTIYF.

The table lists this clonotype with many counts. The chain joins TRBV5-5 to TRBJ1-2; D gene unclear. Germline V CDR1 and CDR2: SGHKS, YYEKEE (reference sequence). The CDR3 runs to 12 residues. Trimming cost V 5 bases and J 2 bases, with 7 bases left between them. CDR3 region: CASREGNYGYTF. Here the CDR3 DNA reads TGTGCCAGCAGGGAAGGGAACTATGGCTACACCTTC.

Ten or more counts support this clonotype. CDR3 sequence (DNA): TGTGCCAGCAGTTTAAAGGGGGACATACGACACATTCAGTACTTC. Its protein product is CASSLKGDIRHIQYF. The chain carries TRBV28 and TRBJ2-4, with D possibly TRBD1 on 6 matching bases. The germline CDR1 and CDR2 sequences are MDHEN and SYDVKM. V lost 2 bases and J lost 8, with 16 bases in between. The CDR3 has 15 amino acids.

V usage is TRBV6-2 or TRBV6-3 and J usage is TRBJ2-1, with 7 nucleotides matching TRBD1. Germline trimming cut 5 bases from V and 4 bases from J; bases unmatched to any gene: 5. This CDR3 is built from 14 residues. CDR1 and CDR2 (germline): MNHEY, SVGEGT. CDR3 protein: CASSDRALYNEQFF. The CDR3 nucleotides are TGTGCCAGCAGTGACAGGGCCCTATACAATGAGCAGTTCTTC.

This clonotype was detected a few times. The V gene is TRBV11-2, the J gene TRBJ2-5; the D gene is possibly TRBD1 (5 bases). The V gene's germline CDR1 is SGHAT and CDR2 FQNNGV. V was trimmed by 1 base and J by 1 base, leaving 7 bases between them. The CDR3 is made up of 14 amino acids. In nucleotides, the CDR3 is TGTGCCAGCAGCTTAGCAGGGATCCAAGAGACCCAGTACTTC. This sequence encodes CASSLAGIQETQYF.

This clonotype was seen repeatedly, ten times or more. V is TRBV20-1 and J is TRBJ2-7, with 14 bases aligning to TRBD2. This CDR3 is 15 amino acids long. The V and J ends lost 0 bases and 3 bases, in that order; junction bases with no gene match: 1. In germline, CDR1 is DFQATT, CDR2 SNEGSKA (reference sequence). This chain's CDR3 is CSAREGLAGDYEQYF. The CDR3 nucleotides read TGCAGTGCTAGAGAGGGACTAGCGGGAGACTACGAGCAGTACTTC.

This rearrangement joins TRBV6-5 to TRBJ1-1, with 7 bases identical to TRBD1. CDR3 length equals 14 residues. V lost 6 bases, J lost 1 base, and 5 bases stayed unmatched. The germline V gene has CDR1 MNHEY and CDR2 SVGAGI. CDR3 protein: CASRSGGSNTEAFF. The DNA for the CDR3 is TGTGCCAGCAGATCAGGGGGTTCGAACACTGAAGCTTTCTTT.

CDR3 sequence reads: CASSFFTGTTVTNGYTF. In DNA, the CDR3 is TGTGCCAGCAGCTTTTTCACCGGGACAACCGTTACTAATGGCTACACCTTC. The chain employs TRBV5-6 and TRBJ1-2; weak D call: TRBD1 (6 bases). V was cut by 2 bases and J by 6 bases, with 23 bases left in between. This CDR3 is 17 amino acids long. Germline V gives CDR1 SGHDT, CDR2 YYEEEE. Full variable domain (outside the CDR3, taken from reference TRBV5-6 and TRBJ1-2): DAGVTQSPTHLIKTRGQQVTLRCSPKSGHDTVSWYQQALGQGPQFIFQYYEEEERQRGNFPDRFSGHQFPNYSSELNVNALLLGDSALYLCASSFFTGTTVTNGYTFGSGTRLTVV.

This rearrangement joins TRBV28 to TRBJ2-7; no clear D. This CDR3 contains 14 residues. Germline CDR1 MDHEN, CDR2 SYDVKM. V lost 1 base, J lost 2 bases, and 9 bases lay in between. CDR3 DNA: TGTGCCAGCAGTTTATTTGCCCGAACCTACGAGCAGTACTTC. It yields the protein CASSLFARTYEQYF.

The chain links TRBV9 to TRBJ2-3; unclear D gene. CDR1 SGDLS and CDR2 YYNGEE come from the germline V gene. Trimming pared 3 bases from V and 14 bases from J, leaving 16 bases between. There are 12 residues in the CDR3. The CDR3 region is CASSAPGPGLYF. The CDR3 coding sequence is TGTGCCAGCAGCGCCCCGGGCCCTGGGCTGTATTTT.

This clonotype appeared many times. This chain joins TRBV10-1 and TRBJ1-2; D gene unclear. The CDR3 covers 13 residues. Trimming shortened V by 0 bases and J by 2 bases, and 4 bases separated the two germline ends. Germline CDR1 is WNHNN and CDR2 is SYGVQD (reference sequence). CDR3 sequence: CASSESENYGYTF. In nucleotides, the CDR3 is TGCGCCAGCAGTGAGTCCGAGAACTATGGCTACACCTTC.

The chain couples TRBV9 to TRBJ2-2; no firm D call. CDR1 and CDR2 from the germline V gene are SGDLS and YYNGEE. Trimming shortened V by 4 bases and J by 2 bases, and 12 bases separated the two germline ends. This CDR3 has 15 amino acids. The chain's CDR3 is CASSPQTLNTGELFF. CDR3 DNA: TGTGCCAGCAGCCCCCAGACTCTCAACACCGGGGAGCTGTTTTTT.

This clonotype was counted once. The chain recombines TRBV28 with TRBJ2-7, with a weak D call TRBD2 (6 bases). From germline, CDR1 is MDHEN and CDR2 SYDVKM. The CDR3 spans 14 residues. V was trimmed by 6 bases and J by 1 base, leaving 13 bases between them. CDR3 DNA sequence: TGTGCCAGCAGGCGGAGGGATAGATCCTACGAGCAGTACTTC. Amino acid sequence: CASRRRDRSYEQYF.

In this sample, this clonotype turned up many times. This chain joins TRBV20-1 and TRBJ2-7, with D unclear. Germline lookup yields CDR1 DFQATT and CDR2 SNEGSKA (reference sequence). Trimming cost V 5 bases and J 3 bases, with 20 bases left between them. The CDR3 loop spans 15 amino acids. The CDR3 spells CSAYPVGQTIYEQYF. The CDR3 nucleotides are TGCAGTGCTTACCCGGTCGGGCAGACCATCTACGAGCAGTACTTC.

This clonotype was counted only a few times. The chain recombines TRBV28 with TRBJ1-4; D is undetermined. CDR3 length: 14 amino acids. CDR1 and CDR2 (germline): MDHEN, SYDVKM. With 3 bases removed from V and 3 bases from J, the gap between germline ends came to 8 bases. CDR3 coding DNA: TGTGCCAGCAGTTTGAGGCAGTCTAATGAAAAACTGTTTTTT. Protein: CASSLRQSNEKLFF.

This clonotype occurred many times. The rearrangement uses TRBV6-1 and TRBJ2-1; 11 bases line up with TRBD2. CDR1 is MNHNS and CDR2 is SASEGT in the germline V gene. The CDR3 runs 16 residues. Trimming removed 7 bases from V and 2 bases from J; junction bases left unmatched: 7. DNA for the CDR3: TGTGCCAGCACCAATAGCGGGGGGGGAGCCTACAATGAGCAGTTCTTC. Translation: CASTNSGGGAYNEQFF.

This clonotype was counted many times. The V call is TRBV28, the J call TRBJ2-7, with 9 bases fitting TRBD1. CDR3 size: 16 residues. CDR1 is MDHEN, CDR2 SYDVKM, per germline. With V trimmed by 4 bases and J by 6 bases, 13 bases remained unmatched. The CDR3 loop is CASSSFPRDRAFEQYF. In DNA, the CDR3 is TGTGCCAGCAGTTCCTTTCCCCGGGACAGGGCTTTCGAGCAGTACTTC.

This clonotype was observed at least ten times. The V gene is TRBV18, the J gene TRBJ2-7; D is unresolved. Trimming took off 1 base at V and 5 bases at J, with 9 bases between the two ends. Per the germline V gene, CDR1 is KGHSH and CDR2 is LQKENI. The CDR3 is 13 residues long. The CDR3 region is CASSPQGSNEQYF. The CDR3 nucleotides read TGTGCCAGCTCACCACAGGGTTCGAACGAGCAGTACTTC.

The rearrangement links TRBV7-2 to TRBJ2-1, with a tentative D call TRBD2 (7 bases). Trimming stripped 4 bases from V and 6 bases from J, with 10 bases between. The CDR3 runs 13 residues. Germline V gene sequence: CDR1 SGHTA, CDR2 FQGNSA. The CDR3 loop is CASSSRGANEQFF. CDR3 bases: TGTGCCAGCAGCTCCCGGGGGGCCAATGAGCAGTTCTTC.

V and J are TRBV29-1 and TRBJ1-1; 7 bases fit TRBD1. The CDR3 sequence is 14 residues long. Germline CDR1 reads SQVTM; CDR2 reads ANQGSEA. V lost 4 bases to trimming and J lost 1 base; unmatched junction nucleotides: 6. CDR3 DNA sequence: TGCAGCGTTGCTCGGTCAGGGGGGAACACTGAAGCTTTCTTT. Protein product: CSVARSGGNTEAFF.

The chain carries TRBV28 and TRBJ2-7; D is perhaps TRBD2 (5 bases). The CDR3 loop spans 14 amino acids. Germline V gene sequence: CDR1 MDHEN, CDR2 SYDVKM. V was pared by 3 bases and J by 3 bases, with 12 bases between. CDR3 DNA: TGTGCCAGCAGTTTTGACGGGATCTACTACGAGCAGTACTTC. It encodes CASSFDGIYYEQYF.

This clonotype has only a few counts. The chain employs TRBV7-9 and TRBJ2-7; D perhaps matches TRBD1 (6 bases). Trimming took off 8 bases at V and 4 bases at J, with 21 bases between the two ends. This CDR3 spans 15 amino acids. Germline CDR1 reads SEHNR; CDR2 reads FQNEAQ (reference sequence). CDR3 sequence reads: CASADTRGKAYEQYF. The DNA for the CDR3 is TGTGCCAGCGCCGATACCAGGGGTAAGGCGTACGAGCAGTACTTC.

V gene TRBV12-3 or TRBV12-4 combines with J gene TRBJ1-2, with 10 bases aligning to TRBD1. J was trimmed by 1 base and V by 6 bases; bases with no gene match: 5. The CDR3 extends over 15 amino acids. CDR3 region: CASRGTGENNYGYTF. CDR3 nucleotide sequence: TGTGCCAGCAGGGGGACAGGGGAGAATAACTATGGCTACACCTTC.

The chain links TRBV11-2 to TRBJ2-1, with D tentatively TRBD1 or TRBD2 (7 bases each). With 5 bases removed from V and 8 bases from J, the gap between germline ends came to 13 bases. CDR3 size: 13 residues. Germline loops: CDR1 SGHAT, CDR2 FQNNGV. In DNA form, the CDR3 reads TGTGCCAGCAGCCTACCAGGGGGGGATGAGCAGTTCTTC. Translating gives CASSLPGGDEQFF.

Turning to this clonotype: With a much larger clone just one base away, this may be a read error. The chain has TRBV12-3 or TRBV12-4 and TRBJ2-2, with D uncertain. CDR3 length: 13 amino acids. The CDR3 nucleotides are TGTGCCAGCAGCTCCTCGAACGCCGGGGAGCTGTTTTTT. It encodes CASSSSNAGELFF.